The present T cell receptor (beta chain) was sequenced within a study of cytomegalovirus exposure and HLA in healthy donors. Study observations and caveats: A later analysis by the authors found several of the most significant clusters apparently linked to common viral pathogens.

The PCR ran on 60 Vbeta and 13 Jbeta primers. Method: immunoSEQ multiplex PCR; TCRdb's copy keeps in-frame clones and lacks some. The sample includes 200,000 to 250,000 clones. For this clone: Its cognate antigen is unknown.

What was sequenced was PBMCs. The TCR was taken from a girl aged 2-9 years in good health and CMV-seropositive.

This chain's CDR3 is CASSSGTSTDTQYF. The CDR3 region has the DNA TGTGCCAGCTCCTCCGGGACTTCCACAGATACGCAGTATTTT. The rearrangement joins TRBV28 to TRBJ2-3; maybe TRBD2 (6 bases). Trimming pared 8 bases from V and 2 bases from J, leaving 14 bases between. This CDR3 comprises 14 residues. Germline CDR1 reads MDHEN; CDR2 reads SYDVKM.